These 29 T cell receptor beta chains share one sample of origin, sequenced in a study of monozygotic twins with inflammatory bowel disease (dated by TCRdb to the late 2010s). The library came from 5' RACE. The run used an Illumina HiSeq 2500. TCRdb reprocessed the reads and lists each CDR3 protein sequence as a single entry, with no DNA. The table for this sample lists about 420,000 distinct CDR3 sequences. Clones ranked in the top ten supply 2% to 3% of the sample. The sample was blood. These receptors were collected from a human donor with ulcerative colitis or Crohn's disease, or a healthy co-twin of an affected twin (not recorded which).

The chain employs TRBV6-2 or TRBV6-3 and TRBJ2-3. Germline-derived CDR1 and CDR2 are MNHEY and SVGEGT. The CDR3 contains 13 residues. The CDR3 loop reads CASSFLGADTQNF.

This chain uses TRBV4-2 with TRBJ2-2. Germline V gene sequence: CDR1 LGHNA, CDR2 YNFKEQ. The CDR3 extends over 15 amino acids. The CDR3 reads CASSQDHVDTGELFF.

The J gene is TRBJ1-6, the V gene TRBV6-2 or TRBV6-3; with no DNA, the TCRdb D assignment of TRBD1 cannot be verified. The germline gives CDR1 MNHEY, CDR2 SVGEGT. This CDR3 contains 17 residues. This CDR3 reads CASIGTGRFSYNSPLHF.

The chain employs TRBV5-1 and TRBJ1-2; the D call from TCRdb, TRBD1, cannot be confirmed without DNA. This CDR3 spans 13 amino acids. Germline V gene data show CDR1 as SGHRS and CDR2 as YFSETQ. CDR3 residues: CASREQGRYGYTF.

The chain uses TRBV30 and TRBJ2-7; TCRdb's D call, TRBD2, is unchecked because there is no DNA. The CDR3 consists of 14 residues. Germline V gene lookup returns CDR1 GTSNPN and CDR2 SVGIG (reference sequence). The CDR3 protein is CAWQEDRYSYEQYF.

The V call is TRBV7-9, the J call TRBJ1-1. Germline CDR1 reads SEHNR; CDR2 reads FQNEAQ (reference sequence). The CDR3 is made up of 12 amino acids. CDR3 in amino acids: CASSMVNTEAFF. The full variable domain, in which reference TRBV7-9 and TRBJ1-1 provide the parts outside the CDR3, is DTGVSQNPRHKITKRGQNVTFRCDPISEHNRLYWYRQTLGQGPEFLTYFQNEAQLEKSRLLSDRFSAERPKGSFSTLEIQRTEQGDSAMYLCASSMVNTEAFFGQGTRLTVV.

V usage is TRBV6-1 and J usage is TRBJ2-3; there is no DNA to check the TCRdb D call of TRBD2. The germline CDR1 and CDR2 sequences are MNHNS and SASEGT. The CDR3 extends over 15 amino acids. CDR3 residues: CASSALAGGPDTQYF.

The CDR3 sequence is CASRLIGELFF. The V and J genes are TRBV6-1 and TRBJ2-2. The CDR3 totals 11 residues. Per the germline V gene, CDR1 is MNHNS and CDR2 is SASEGT.

This chain joins TRBV15 and TRBJ2-1; TCRdb selects TRBD1, and the lack of DNA leaves this call unchecked. Per the germline V gene, CDR1 is LNHNV and CDR2 is YYDKDF (reference sequence). The CDR3 runs 13 residues. The CDR3 sequence: CATSRRDNNEQFF.

V gene TRBV9 combines with J gene TRBJ2-2; the TCRdb D gene call, TRBD1, has no DNA to confirm it. Germline assignment: CDR1 SGDLS and CDR2 YYNGEE. CDR3 length: 16 residues. The CDR3 is CASKPGQGMSTGELFF. Based on the CDR3 plus reference TRBV9 and TRBJ2-2, the full variable domain is DSGVTQTPKHLITATGQRVTLRCSPRSGDLSVYWYQQSLDQGLQFLIQYYNGEERAKGNILERFSAQQFPDLHSELNLSSLELGDSALYFCASKPGQGMSTGELFFGEGSRLTVL.

V gene TRBV7-2 combines with J gene TRBJ2-1. Germline lookup yields CDR1 SGHTA and CDR2 FQGNSA. This CDR3 region has 14 residues. The CDR3 spells CASSLHIPNNEQFF.

V gene TRBV11-1 combines with J gene TRBJ2-1; TCRdb calls TRBD2, which cannot be checked without DNA. CDR1 is SGHAT, CDR2 FQDESV, per germline (reference sequence). This CDR3 region has 13 residues. The CDR3 region is CASSLHLAGVPFF.

This CDR3 is CASSPSGSTDTQYF. J is TRBJ2-3 and V is TRBV12-3 or TRBV12-4. This CDR3 comprises 14 residues.

The CDR3 reads CASSLGLGADYGYTF. V gene TRBV13 combines with J gene TRBJ1-2; TCRdb's D call of TRBD1 is untestable without DNA. Germline CDR1 PRHDT, CDR2 FYEKMQ (reference sequence). CDR3 length: 15 amino acids.

The chain uses TRBV15 and TRBJ1-3; no DNA is available, so the TRBD1 call from TCRdb remains unchecked. This CDR3 is built from 14 residues. Looked up from germline, CDR1 is LNHNV and CDR2 is YYDKDF (reference sequence). CDR3 region: CATSRAGAGNTIYF. Looking up the rest from reference TRBV15 and TRBJ1-3 gives the full variable domain: DAMVIQNPRYQVTQFGKPVTLSCSQTLNHNVMYWYQQKSSQAPKLLFHYYDKDFNNEADTPDNFQSRRPNTSFCFLDIRSPGLGDTAMYLCATSRAGAGNTIYFGEGSWLTVV.

This chain joins TRBV6-1 and TRBJ1-2; TCRdb indicates TRBD1, and absent DNA this call remains unverified. The CDR3 loop spans 16 amino acids. The germline gives CDR1 MNHNS, CDR2 SASEGT. The CDR3 is CASRPTTGGTGGGYTF.

The chain employs TRBV7-2 and TRBJ2-7; no DNA is available, so the TRBD1 call from TCRdb remains unchecked. Germline lookup yields CDR1 SGHTA and CDR2 FQGNSA. This CDR3 has 14 residues. The CDR3 spells CASSLPNQGREQYF.

CDR3 region: CSVDSRLAGTDTQYF. J is TRBJ2-3 and V is TRBV29-1; the TRBD2 assignment by TCRdb is unverifiable without DNA. The CDR3 runs 15 residues. Germline V lookup: CDR1 SQVTM, CDR2 ANQGSEA.

This chain links TRBV7-8 with TRBJ1-1; absent DNA, TCRdb's TRBD1 call cannot be checked. CDR1 is SGHVS, CDR2 FQNEAQ, per germline. CDR3 length equals 14 residues. The CDR3 spells CATFRGDRNTEAFF.

The chain links TRBV10-3 to TRBJ2-7. CDR3 length equals 14 residues. Germline V CDR1 and CDR2: ENHRY, SYGVKD. The CDR3 loop reads CAISESVSSYEQYF.

The rearrangement uses TRBV18 and TRBJ2-3; the D call of TRBD1 rests on TCRdb alone, since no DNA is present to check it. The germline V gene has CDR1 KGHSH and CDR2 LQKENI. The CDR3 totals 13 residues. CDR3 region: CASTGLNTDTQYF.

The rearrangement uses TRBV9 and TRBJ2-1; TCRdb reports TRBD1, a call that lacks DNA to check it against. The CDR3 is 15 amino acids. From germline, CDR1 is SGDLS and CDR2 YYNGEE. The CDR3 protein is CASSVVGQGSVEQFF.

The chain links TRBV12-3 or TRBV12-4 to TRBJ2-1; the TCRdb D gene call, TRBD2, has no DNA to confirm it. The CDR3 is 20 amino acids. CDR3 protein: CASSGPTSGGAQSSYNEQFF.

V usage is TRBV12-3 or TRBV12-4 and J usage is TRBJ1-1. The CDR3 runs 12 residues. Here the CDR3 reads CASRLTSFEAFF.

The CDR3 sequence: CASSLATQPYGYTF. The rearrangement joins TRBV28 to TRBJ1-2. Looked up from germline, CDR1 is MDHEN and CDR2 is SYDVKM. The CDR3 runs to 14 residues.

The CDR3 spells CAISGSLTGGEVGGYTF. The chain carries TRBV10-3 and TRBJ1-2; no DNA is available, so the TRBD1 call from TCRdb remains unchecked. Per the germline V gene, CDR1 is ENHRY and CDR2 is SYGVKD. This CDR3 has 17 amino acids.

The chain recombines TRBV29-1 with TRBJ2-5; the TRBD2 assignment by TCRdb is unverifiable without DNA. The CDR3 has 11 residues. Germline CDR1 SQVTM, CDR2 ANQGSEA. The CDR3 sequence is CSVPTKETQYF.

The V gene is TRBV12-3 or TRBV12-4, the J gene TRBJ1-2; without DNA, the TCRdb call of TRBD1 cannot be checked. The length of the CDR3 is 17 residues. CDR3 protein: CASNPGTGARVLRGYTF.

This sequence joins TRBV5-5 and TRBJ1-2. The CDR3 sequence is 13 residues long. CDR1 and CDR2 from the germline V gene are SGHKS and YYEKEE (reference sequence). This chain's CDR3 is CASSLSTGYGYTF.